The rows below give T cell receptor beta chains drawn from one sample of a study of T cells in Graves' hyperthyroidism and ophthalmopathy. MiXCR, run by TCRdb on the multiplex PCR reads, gives a single entry per CDR3 protein. There are around 340,000 distinct CDR3 sequences in the sample; about 14% occur only once, and 20% to 25% lies in the top ten. Sequences were obtained from blood. The receptors here all came from a woman aged 30 to 39 with Graves' hyperthyroidism. CDR3s include the opening cysteine and the closing phenylalanine or tryptophan. D genes are given only for firm matches. Expanded clones get a size class; other rows say once, few or many, or leave the size out.

cdr3_aa cdr3_nt j_call d_call clone_size v_call
CASSQGEGTFYEQYF TGTGCCAGCAGCCAGGGGGAGGGGACCTTCTACGAGCAGTACTTC TRBJ2-7 NA many TRBV11-2
CAISDTGDNSPLHF TGTGCCATCAGTGATACAGGGGATAATTCACCCCTCCACTTT TRBJ1-6 TRBD1 NA TRBV10-3
CASSLGLAGISYEQYF TGCGCCAGCAGCTTGGGACTAGCGGGAATAAGCTACGAGCAGTACTTC TRBJ2-7 TRBD2 few TRBV4-1
CASSQLGTKETQYF TGCGCCAGCAGCCAGCTTGGGACAAAAGAGACCCAGTACTTC TRBJ2-5 NA NA TRBV4-1
CASSPRQGPQETQYF TGTGCCAGCAGCCCCAGACAGGGCCCGCAAGAGACCCAGTACTTC TRBJ2-5 TRBD1 few TRBV5-4
CASSLGFRDGPNYGYTF TGCGCCAGCAGCTTGGGCTTCCGGGACGGACCTAACTATGGCTACACCTTC TRBJ1-2 NA few TRBV5-1
CATSRDRGLFEQYF TGTGCCACCAGCAGAGACAGGGGGCTATTCGAGCAGTACTTC TRBJ2-7 TRBD1 many TRBV15
CASSYSKMVQKNLDTEAFF TGTGCCAGCAGTTACTCGAAGATGGTCCAGAAGAATTTGGACACTGAAGCTTTCTTT TRBJ1-1 NA many TRBV6-2/TRBV6-3
CASSRQGEANYGYTF TGTGCCAGCAGTCGACAGGGGGAAGCTAACTATGGCTACACCTTC TRBJ1-2 TRBD1 NA TRBV6-1
CASSFTRSETQYF TGTGCCAGCAGCTTTACTCGTTCTGAGACCCAGTACTTC TRBJ2-5 NA few TRBV11-2
CASSPLAGDGNIQYF TGTGCCAGCAGCCCCCTAGCGGGAGATGGTAACATTCAGTACTTC TRBJ2-4 TRBD2 many TRBV7-2
CSVALALAETQYF TGCAGCGTTGCTCTCGCCTTAGCCGAGACCCAGTACTTC TRBJ2-5 NA NA TRBV29-1
CASSVTSNEFTGELFF TGTGCCAGCAGCGTAACTAGCAATGAGTTCACCGGGGAGCTGTTTTTT TRBJ2-2 NA few TRBV7-2
CSVRKGENGYTF TGCAGCGTACGGAAGGGAGAGAATGGCTACACCTTC TRBJ1-2 NA NA TRBV29-1
CACTSTNEKLFF TGTGCCTGTACATCAACTAATGAAAAACTGTTTTTT TRBJ1-4 NA NA TRBV30
CATSGGGPSSYNEQFF TGTGCCACCAGTGGGGGGGGACCGAGCTCCTACAATGAGCAGTTCTTC TRBJ2-1 TRBD2 NA TRBV24-1
CASSLDQGAEKLFF TGTGCCAGCAGCTTGGACCAGGGGGCTGAAAAACTGTTTTTT TRBJ1-4 TRBD1 NA TRBV5-6
CASSEPRDGGGGANVLTF TGTGCCAGCAGTGAACCTCGGGACGGTGGTGGTGGGGCCAACGTCCTGACTTTC TRBJ2-6 NA few TRBV6-1
CATKPAGLDTQYF TGTGCCACAAAACCGGCAGGGCTAGATACGCAGTATTTT TRBJ2-3 NA few TRBV19
CSARDVIKGITEAFF TGCAGTGCTAGAGATGTGATCAAGGGGATCACTGAAGCTTTCTTT TRBJ1-1 NA few TRBV20-1
CASRPGLAGAVLDTQYF TGTGCCAGCAGACCCGGACTAGCGGGAGCGGTGTTAGATACGCAGTATTTT TRBJ2-3 TRBD2 many TRBV6-2/TRBV6-3
CASAPGQNTEAFF TGTGCCAGCGCGCCCGGACAGAACACTGAAGCTTTCTTT TRBJ1-1 NA many TRBV7-3